These 26 T cell receptor beta chains were all obtained from the same sample, sequenced in a study of T cell responses to AZD1222 COVID-19 vaccine. This table comes from immunoSEQ multiplex PCR, and its TCRdb copy is limited to in-frame clones, with some not included. The table records over 110,000 clones, more than 85% of them present only once. Here the sequenced sample was peripheral blood, taken on day 0 of AZD1222 vaccination. The receptors come from an adult in good health.

The chain recombines TRBV19 with TRBJ1-2, with D possibly TRBD1 on 5 matching bases. This CDR3 region has 11 residues. Looked up from germline, CDR1 is LNHDA and CDR2 is SQIVND (reference sequence). With 10 bases removed from V and 8 bases from J, the gap between germline ends came to 14 bases. CDR3 nucleotide sequence: TGTGCCACCAGATTGGGGGTCGGCTACACCTTC. Amino acids: CATRLGVGYTF.

The chain links TRBV7-6 to TRBJ2-5; 10 bases map to TRBD2. Unmatched junction bases numbered 5, after V lost 2 bases and J lost 5 bases. This CDR3 is 15 amino acids long. The germline gives CDR1 SGHVS, CDR2 FNYEAQ. The CDR3 loop is CASSLQAGGSETQYF. The DNA for the CDR3 is TGTGCCAGCAGCTTACAAGCGGGGGGGTCGGAGACCCAGTACTTC.

This clone has more than one count but fewer than ten. The chain joins TRBV5-1 to TRBJ1-2; D may be TRBD1 (6 bases). The germline V gene encodes CDR1 SGHRS and CDR2 YFSETQ. V shed 1 base and J shed 2 bases, with 18 bases lying between them. The CDR3 loop spans 17 amino acids. The CDR3 DNA sequence: TGCGCCAGCAGCTTGAATACAGGGAGAATCCTCAACTATGGCTACACCTTC. It is translated as CASSLNTGRILNYGYTF.

The chain employs TRBV18 and TRBJ1-1, with D possibly being TRBD1 (6 bases). CDR3 length equals 13 residues. V was trimmed by 4 bases and J by 8 bases, leaving 14 bases between them. From germline, CDR1 is KGHSH and CDR2 LQKENI. This CDR3 reads CASSQGGLQEAFF. For the CDR3, the DNA is TGTGCCAGCTCACAGGGGGGCCTACAGGAAGCTTTCTTT. The full variable domain, its missing parts supplied by reference TRBV18 and TRBJ1-1, is NAGVMQNPRHLVRRRGQEARLRCSPMKGHSHVYWYRQLPEEGLKFMVYLQKENIIDESGMPKERFSAEFPKEGPSILRIQQVVRGDSAAYFCASSQGGLQEAFFGQGTRLTVV.

V gene TRBV11-2 combines with J gene TRBJ2-3; no definite D call. There are 12 residues in the CDR3. Trimming cost V 2 bases and J 2 bases, with 2 bases left between them. The germline V gene encodes CDR1 SGHAT and CDR2 FQNNGV. Here the CDR3 DNA reads TGTGCCAGCAGCTTAAACACAGATACGCAGTATTTT. It codes for CASSLNTDTQYF.

J is TRBJ2-7 and V is TRBV2, with 11 bases matching TRBD1. This CDR3 comprises 13 residues. CDR1 is SNHLY, CDR2 FYNNEI, per germline. V was clipped by 6 bases and J by 6 bases; unmatched bases: 4. The CDR3: CASSRDRGAEQYF. The CDR3 DNA sequence: TGTGCCAGCAGCCGGGACAGGGGGGCCGAGCAGTACTTC.

Worth noting for this clone: Mismatch with germline at one junction end may stem from a read error. The rearrangement joins TRBV5-1 to TRBJ1-3, with 11 bases matching TRBD1. This CDR3 contains 16 residues. Germline lookup yields CDR1 SGHRS and CDR2 YFSETQ. The CDR3 DNA sequence: TGCGCCAGCAGCCCGGACAGGGGGCAATCTGCAAACACCATATATTTT. Its protein product is CASSPDRGQSANTIYF.

J is TRBJ1-6 and V is TRBV2, with D maybe TRBD1 (5 bases). Trimming pared 6 bases from V and 7 bases from J, leaving 10 bases between. The germline gives CDR1 SNHLY, CDR2 FYNNEI. The CDR3 is 13 residues long. CDR3 DNA sequence: TGTGCCAGCAGGGCCTCAGGGAATTCACCCCTCCACTTT. Protein product: CASRASGNSPLHF.

Worth noting for this clone: A read error is likely, as this CDR3 ends without the conserved phenylalanine or tryptophan. The DNA is omitted, as the CDR3 cannot be located on it reliably, and the CDR3 follows TCRdb's listing. The chain is built from TRBV5-6 and TRBJ1-3; TRBD1 is the table's D call, not checked against the DNA. The CDR3 is 14 residues long, counting both termini. Germline-derived CDR1 and CDR2 are SGHDT and YYEEEE. CDR3 amino acids: CASSLAQSPDRANI.

This rearrangement joins TRBV10-3 to TRBJ2-4; D may be TRBD2 (5 bases). V was cut by 2 bases and J by 8 bases, with 10 bases left in between. The length of the CDR3 is 13 residues. The germline V gene has CDR1 ENHRY and CDR2 SYGVKD. This chain's CDR3 is CAISEERGHIQYF. CDR3 DNA: TGTGCCATCAGTGAGGAACGGGGTCACATTCAGTACTTC.

The chain carries TRBV27 and TRBJ1-4; D is uncertain. This CDR3 contains 14 residues. Trimming cost V 0 bases and J 3 bases, with 5 bases left between them. Germline loops: CDR1 MNHEY, CDR2 SMNVEV (reference sequence). CDR3 sequence: CASSLSRANEKLFF. DNA for the CDR3: TGTGCCAGCAGTTTATCTAGGGCTAATGAAAAACTGTTTTTT.

The chain couples TRBV7-9 to TRBJ2-7; TRBD1 agrees at 7 bases. The CDR3 runs 12 residues. V dropped 5 bases and J dropped 7; count of bases not matched to a gene: 5. Germline CDR1 is SEHNR and CDR2 is FQNEAQ (reference sequence). The CDR3 sequence: CASSDRQGEQYF. The CDR3 DNA follows: TGTGCCAGCAGCGACCGACAGGGAGAGCAGTACTTC.

The V call is TRBV7-9, the J call TRBJ2-1; D is unresolved. This CDR3 has 13 residues. Germline CDR1 SEHNR, CDR2 FQNEAQ (reference sequence). Trimming took 5 bases from V and 6 from J, leaving 11 bases between them. DNA of the CDR3: TGTGCCAGCAGCCCCCCTAAGGGCAATGAGCAGTTCTTC. Protein: CASSPPKGNEQFF.

The chain joins TRBV10-1 to TRBJ2-5; D assignment may be TRBD1 or TRBD2 (6 bases each). V dropped 5 bases and J dropped 2 bases, with 15 bases sitting between them. This CDR3 has 15 residues. Germline V CDR1 and CDR2: WNHNN, SYGVQD (reference sequence). CDR3 loop: CASSLEKGGQETQYF. In nucleotides, the CDR3 is TGCGCCAGCAGTCTGGAGAAGGGGGGACAAGAGACCCAGTACTTC.

The DNA for the CDR3 is TGTGCCAGCAGCTACCGGGACCCCGGGGAGACCCAGTACTTC. Its translation is CASSYRDPGETQYF. The V gene is TRBV5-6, the J gene TRBJ2-5, with D perhaps being TRBD1 or TRBD2 (5 bases each). V was shortened by 3 bases and J by 5 bases, with 14 bases between the two germline ends. Germline values: CDR1 SGHDT, CDR2 YYEEEE. The CDR3 runs 14 residues.

This clone was recorded once. The chain is built from TRBV20-1 and TRBJ2-7; unclear D gene. The ends were cut back, 6 bases at V and 1 base at J, with 7 bases in the middle. The CDR3 has 11 amino acids. Germline V gives CDR1 DFQATT, CDR2 SNEGSKA (reference sequence). CDR3 DNA sequence: TGCAGTGCGCTGGATTCCTACGAGCAGTACTTC. Translated: CSALDSYEQYF.

V is TRBV5-1 and J is TRBJ1-4; D unclear. Trimming stripped 4 bases from V and 0 bases from J, with 10 bases between. CDR3 length: 15 residues. CDR1 and CDR2 (germline): SGHRS, YFSETQ. In nucleotides, the CDR3 is TGCGCCAGCAGCCCTGAATTTGCAACTAATGAAAAACTGTTTTTT. Translating gives CASSPEFATNEKLFF.

The chain is built from TRBV9 and TRBJ1-2; 10 bases match TRBD1. The CDR3 length is 19 residues. Trimming cost V 0 bases and J 7 bases; bases outside gene matches: 18. Germline-derived CDR1 and CDR2 are SGDLS and YYNGEE. In nucleotides, the CDR3 is TGTGCCAGCAGCGTAGCTCCTGCCCCCCGAGTGGACAGGGGGAGTGGCTACACCTTC. Amino acid sequence: CASSVAPAPRVDRGSGYTF.

V and J are TRBV6-5 and TRBJ1-2, with D maybe TRBD1 (5 bases). The CDR3 runs to 14 residues. Germline V lookup: CDR1 MNHEY, CDR2 SVGAGI. Trimming removed 5 bases at V and 4 bases at J, with 14 bases between. The CDR3 is CASSPRGESYGYTF. The CDR3 DNA is TGTGCCAGCAGTCCTCGGGGGGAGAGCTATGGCTACACCTTC.

The rearrangement joins TRBV6-5 to TRBJ2-7, with D perhaps TRBD1 (5 bases). V gave up 10 bases and J gave up 0 bases, with 16 bases separating them. This CDR3 is built from 14 residues. The V gene's germline CDR1 is MNHEY and CDR2 SVGAGI. CDR3 in amino acids: CATLQTASSYEQYF. In nucleotides, the CDR3 is TGTGCCACCCTACAGACAGCTTCCTCCTACGAGCAGTACTTC.

V and J are TRBV11-2 and TRBJ2-1; 10 bases are a match to TRBD1. Germline-derived CDR1 and CDR2 are SGHAT and FQNNGV. Trimming took 1 base from V and 7 from J; bases not matched to a gene: 13. The CDR3 sequence is 18 residues long. In nucleotides, the CDR3 is TGTGCCAGCAGCTTAGGGGACAGGGGATCCTTAGAGTTGAATGAGCAGTTCTTC. Translating gives CASSLGDRGSLELNEQFF.

This chain connects TRBV19 to TRBJ2-1; TRBD2 might be the D (5 bases). Germline V gene lookup returns CDR1 LNHDA and CDR2 SQIVND (reference sequence). The V and J ends lost 5 bases and 16 bases respectively, with 15 bases between them. The CDR3 is 11 residues long. CDR3 nucleotides: TGTGCCAGTAGTTCTCGGGAAGGTCCATTCTTC. Encoded protein: CASSSREGPFF.

The chain joins TRBV5-6 to TRBJ2-6; possible D gene TRBD1, 5 bases. V was shortened by 1 base and J by 0 bases, with 5 bases between the two germline ends. This CDR3 is built from 15 residues. Germline V lookup: CDR1 SGHDT, CDR2 YYEEEE. This chain's CDR3 is CASSLTGSGANVLTF. CDR3 bases: TGTGCCAGCAGCTTGACAGGCTCTGGGGCCAACGTCCTGACTTTC.

The CDR3 region is CSVARDTQYF. The CDR3 DNA reads as TGCAGCGTTGCCCGAGATACGCAGTATTTT. The chain couples TRBV29-1 to TRBJ2-3; D not certain. Germline CDR1 SQVTM, CDR2 ANQGSEA. The V end was cut by 4 bases, the J end by 5 bases, with 4 bases between. The CDR3 runs to 10 residues.

The chain employs TRBV14 and TRBJ2-7; D gene unclear. The V end lost 1 base, the J end lost 4 bases, and 11 bases lay between the germline ends. The CDR3 length is 14 residues. Germline CDR1 and CDR2: SGHDN and FVKESK. Here the CDR3 DNA reads TGTGCCAGCAGCCAAGCTTCTGGCCCTTACGAGCAGTACTTC. This encodes CASSQASGPYEQYF.

V usage is TRBV5-1 and J usage is TRBJ1-1, with 7 positions matching TRBD1. Germline V lookup: CDR1 SGHRS, CDR2 YFSETQ. With V trimmed by 4 bases and J by 7 bases, 10 bases remained unmatched. This CDR3 spans 14 amino acids. The CDR3 DNA sequence: TGCGCCAGCAGCAACCGACAGGGAAGGGGTGAAGCTTTCTTT. The encoded protein is CASSNRQGRGEAFF.